Listed here are 32 T cell receptor beta chains from one sample, sequenced in a study of technical replicates of blood from a handful of donors. TCRdb's table, derived via immunoSEQ multiplex PCR, lists solely in-frame clones and lacks some. The data show around 84,000 clones, around 90% seen once. The material sequenced was T cells isolated from PBMCs. The receptor set was obtained from a human donor in good health.

This chain links TRBV30 with TRBJ2-5; 11 nucleotides line up with TRBD2. The J segment lost 5 bases and the V segment lost 3 bases, leaving 20 bases of the junction unmatched. The germline gives CDR1 GTSNPN, CDR2 SVGIG (reference sequence). The CDR3 has 19 amino acids. CDR3 DNA: TGTGCCTGGAGGCCTAGGAGAGAAACGGAACTAGCGGGAGAGGAGACCCAGTACTTC. This translates into CAWRPRRETELAGEETQYF.

CDR3 residues: CASTPGYNNSPLHF. The CDR3 DNA reads as TGTGCCAGTACCCCGGGATATAATAATTCACCCCTCCACTTT. The V gene is TRBV19, the J gene TRBJ1-6; no firm D call. The CDR3 runs 14 residues. Germline V gene data show CDR1 as LNHDA and CDR2 as SQIVND (reference sequence). V gave up 7 bases and J gave up 5 bases, with 12 bases separating them.

This clone showed up just once. V is TRBV28 and J is TRBJ2-1, with TRBD2 matching 9 bases. This CDR3 has 16 amino acids. J gave up 7 bases and V 3 bases, and 10 bases lay outside the gene matches. The V gene's germline CDR1 is MDHEN and CDR2 SYDVKM. The CDR3 DNA follows: TGTGCCAGCAGTTTCGTGGATAGCGGGAGTAGGAATGAGCAGTTCTTC. Amino acid sequence: CASSFVDSGSRNEQFF.

The CDR3 DNA follows: TGCGCCAGCAGTCGGGGGACTAGCGGGGAAACCTACGAGCAGTACTTC. It codes for CASSRGTSGETYEQYF. V usage is TRBV5-1 and J usage is TRBJ2-7; 13 bases match TRBD2. The CDR3 length is 16 residues. The V gene's germline CDR1 is SGHRS and CDR2 YFSETQ. Losses at the gene ends were 5 bases for V and 2 bases for J; bases not matched to a gene: 7.

The DNA of the CDR3 is TGTGCCAGCAGCTTCCAGCAGGGGATTTTACATGGCTACACCTTC. This encodes CASSFQQGILHGYTF. V gene TRBV5-4 combines with J gene TRBJ1-2; the D gene is possibly TRBD1 (6 bases). This CDR3 comprises 15 residues. Germline CDR1 SGHNT, CDR2 YYREEE (reference sequence). With 2 bases removed from V and 6 bases from J, the gap between germline ends came to 17 bases. The full variable domain, rest sourced from reference TRBV5-4 and TRBJ1-2, is ETGVTQSPTHLIKTRGQQVTLRCSSQSGHNTVSWYQQALGQGPQFIFQYYREEENGRGNFPPRFSGLQFPNYSSELNVNALELDDSALYLCASSFQQGILHGYTFGSGTRLTVV.

The chain combines TRBV5-1 with TRBJ2-3, with TRBD2 identical over 10 bases. Germline values: CDR1 SGHRS, CDR2 YFSETQ. CDR3 length equals 15 residues. Losses at the gene ends were 2 bases for V and 3 bases for J; bases not matched to a gene: 3. As DNA, the CDR3 is TGCGCCAGCAGCTTCACTAGCGGGGATACAGATACGCAGTATTTT. Protein product: CASSFTSGDTDTQYF.

Only one count was recorded for this clone. The J gene is TRBJ1-1, the V gene TRBV10-3; 7 bases align to TRBD1. V dropped 6 bases and J dropped 0; count of bases not matched to a gene: 1. From germline, CDR1 is ENHRY and CDR2 SYGVKD. This CDR3 spans 13 amino acids. CDR3 region: CAIRQGLNTEAFF. The CDR3 DNA sequence: TGTGCCATCAGACAGGGGTTGAACACTGAAGCTTTCTTT.

This clone was seen just once. The V and J genes are TRBV27 and TRBJ1-6; 8 bases agree with TRBD1. The CDR3 loop spans 16 amino acids. Germline V lookup: CDR1 MNHEY, CDR2 SMNVEV (reference sequence). The V gene end was trimmed by 3 bases and the J gene end by 7 bases; junction bases not matched to a gene: 8. This chain's CDR3 is CASSFRAGGLNSPLHF. The CDR3 DNA sequence: TGTGCCAGCAGTTTTCGGGCAGGGGGCTTGAATTCACCCCTCCACTTT.

The rearrangement joins TRBV2 to TRBJ2-7; 8 positions match TRBD1. Germline CDR1 SNHLY, CDR2 FYNNEI. The CDR3 sequence is 14 residues long. Germline trimming cut 4 bases from V and 7 bases from J; bases unmatched to any gene: 9. CDR3 sequence: CASSGTGKTGEQYF. In DNA, the CDR3 is TGTGCCAGCAGTGGGACAGGGAAAACGGGGGAGCAGTACTTC.

The J gene is TRBJ1-1, the V gene TRBV18; TRBD1 aligns across 7 bases. This CDR3 has 15 amino acids. Trimming removed 6 bases from V and 7 bases from J; junction bases left unmatched: 14. Germline V gives CDR1 KGHSH, CDR2 LQKENI. The CDR3 spells CASSKQGDGTGEAFF. The CDR3 bases are TGTGCCAGCTCCAAGCAGGGGGACGGAACAGGTGAAGCTTTCTTT. The whole variable domain, remainder taken from reference TRBV18 and TRBJ1-1, is NAGVMQNPRHLVRRRGQEARLRCSPMKGHSHVYWYRQLPEEGLKFMVYLQKENIIDESGMPKERFSAEFPKEGPSILRIQQVVRGDSAAYFCASSKQGDGTGEAFFGQGTRLTVV.

This sequence joins TRBV27 and TRBJ1-4; D remains ambiguous. Germline CDR1 and CDR2: MNHEY and SMNVEV (reference sequence). This CDR3 region has 15 residues. V dropped 3 bases and J dropped 3 bases, with 11 bases sitting between them. The CDR3 nucleotides are TGTGCCAGCAGTTTGAGAGGGTTTCCTAATGAAAAACTGTTTTTT. Protein sequence: CASSLRGFPNEKLFF.

The chain joins TRBV5-4 to TRBJ1-1, with D maybe TRBD1 (5 bases). This CDR3 contains 16 residues. Germline-derived CDR1 and CDR2 are SGHNT and YYREEE (reference sequence). The V gene lost 5 bases and the J gene lost 0 bases, with 17 bases spanning the gap. The CDR3 region has the DNA TGTGCCAGCAGTGGGCCGAAGGGGCAGCTGAACACTGAAGCTTTCTTT. Translation gives CASSGPKGQLNTEAFF.

The V call is TRBV23-1, the J call TRBJ1-2; a possible D gene is TRBD1 (6 bases). TRBV23-1 is an open reading frame, and its role is uncertain. V was trimmed by 0 bases and J by 3 bases, leaving 14 bases between them. This CDR3 comprises 16 residues. The DNA for the CDR3 is TGCGCCAGCAGTCAATCTGGGGGCCAGGAGGACTATGGCTACACCTTC. Residues: CASSQSGGQEDYGYTF.

CDR3 DNA sequence: TGTGCCAGCAGTTACTCGGGACTCTACACCGGGGAGCTGTTTTTT. Residues: CASSYSGLYTGELFF. The chain carries TRBV6-5 and TRBJ2-2, with a possible D match to TRBD2 (6 bases). The ends were cut back, 0 bases at V and 3 bases at J, with 8 bases in the middle. Germline CDR1 reads MNHEY; CDR2 reads SVGAGI. This CDR3 is built from 15 residues.

The chain has TRBV5-6 and TRBJ2-2, with D unclear. Germline loops: CDR1 SGHDT, CDR2 YYEEEE. The CDR3 has 14 amino acids. Trimming removed 1 base from V and 1 base from J, with 5 bases in between. DNA for the CDR3: TGTGCCAGCAGCTTGTTAGTGAACACCGGGGAGCTGTTTTTT. Encoded protein: CASSLLVNTGELFF. The variable domain in full, completed from reference TRBV5-6 and TRBJ2-2, reads DAGVTQSPTHLIKTRGQQVTLRCSPKSGHDTVSWYQQALGQGPQFIFQYYEEEERQRGNFPDRFSGHQFPNYSSELNVNALLLGDSALYLCASSLLVNTGELFFGEGSRLTVL.

This rearrangement joins TRBV5-1 to TRBJ2-7; no clear D. Per the germline V gene, CDR1 is SGHRS and CDR2 is YFSETQ. V was clipped by 4 bases and J by 2 bases, with 16 bases between them. The CDR3 loop spans 15 amino acids. This CDR3 reads CASSTESRPAYEQYF. As DNA, the CDR3 is TGCGCCAGCAGCACAGAGTCCAGGCCGGCCTACGAGCAGTACTTC.

This clone was counted once. The gene calls are TRBV6-5 and TRBJ2-4, with 8 bases aligning to TRBD2. The germline V gene encodes CDR1 MNHEY and CDR2 SVGAGI. The CDR3 is 11 amino acids. With V trimmed by 7 bases and J by 7 bases, 0 bases remained unmatched. CDR3 nucleotides: TGTGCCAGCACTAGCGGGAACATTCAGTACTTC. Its protein product is CASTSGNIQYF.

The chain links TRBV30 to TRBJ2-3; 9 nucleotides align to TRBD2. Per the germline V gene, CDR1 is GTSNPN and CDR2 is SVGIG (reference sequence). The junction had 1 base not matched to a gene; V was cut back by 0 bases and J by 0 bases. CDR3 length equals 15 residues. The CDR3 reads CAWSVLAGSTDTQYF. The CDR3 DNA reads as TGTGCCTGGAGTGTCCTAGCGGGGAGCACAGATACGCAGTATTTT.

There are a few counts of this clone. This chain uses TRBV25-1 with TRBJ1-6, with D possibly being TRBD1 (5 bases). Between the trimmed V and J ends, which lost 4 bases and 9 bases, there was a span of 10 bases. This CDR3 spans 13 amino acids. Per the germline V gene, CDR1 is MGHDK and CDR2 is SYGVNS. The CDR3 DNA sequence: TGTGCCAGCAGTGCGACTAGGGGTTCACCCCTCCACTTT. This codes for CASSATRGSPLHF.

The chain is built from TRBV4-1 and TRBJ2-2; TRBD1 agrees at 8 bases. CDR1 and CDR2 (germline): MGHRA, YSYEKL. CDR3 length: 17 amino acids. V was clipped by 0 bases and J by 5 bases; unmatched bases: 8. Written as DNA, the CDR3 is TGCGCCAGCAGCCAAGATCATGCGACAGGGGCTACCGGGGAGCTGTTTTTT. Translation: CASSQDHATGATGELFF.

The chain carries TRBV5-1 and TRBJ2-3, with 7 bases aligning to TRBD1. V trimming: 2 bases; J trimming: 7 bases; junction bases outside the gene matches: 13. The germline gives CDR1 SGHRS, CDR2 YFSETQ. This CDR3 spans 16 amino acids. CDR3: CASSLRDSRWSHTQYF. The CDR3 nucleotides read TGCGCCAGCAGCTTAAGGGACAGTCGGTGGTCCCATACGCAGTATTTT.

The chain is built from TRBV13 and TRBJ1-1; possible D gene TRBD1, 5 bases. The length of the CDR3 is 12 residues. CDR1 and CDR2 from the germline V gene are PRHDT and FYEKMQ (reference sequence). V was clipped by 5 bases and J by 10 bases, with 14 bases between them. The CDR3 sequence is CASSVREGSAFF. CDR3 nucleotides: TGTGCCAGCAGCGTCAGGGAGGGTTCAGCTTTCTTT.

CDR3 coding DNA: TGTGCCAGTAGTCAAGGACAGATATCCTACGAGCAGTACTTC. Translating gives CASSQGQISYEQYF. The chain uses TRBV19 and TRBJ2-7, with a possible D match to TRBD1 (6 bases). V was shortened by 5 bases and J by 1 base, with 12 bases between the two germline ends. This CDR3 has 14 amino acids. Germline V gene lookup returns CDR1 LNHDA and CDR2 SQIVND (reference sequence).

This clone was picked up one time. The chain is built from TRBV4-1 and TRBJ2-5, with TRBD2 identical over 12 bases. The CDR3 contains 17 residues. The junction had 10 bases not matched to a gene; V was cut back by 3 bases and J by 5 bases. Germline V gives CDR1 MGHRA, CDR2 YSYEKL. This CDR3 is CASSQLPTSGSIETQYF. The CDR3 DNA follows: TGCGCCAGCAGCCAGCTTCCGACTAGCGGGAGTATTGAGACCCAGTACTTC.

This clone was picked up a small number of times. This chain links TRBV30 with TRBJ1-1, with a tentative D call TRBD1 (5 bases). With 0 bases removed from V and 2 bases from J, the gap between germline ends came to 13 bases. From germline, CDR1 is GTSNPN and CDR2 SVGIG (reference sequence). CDR3 length equals 15 residues. The CDR3 region is CAWSVQDPSNTEAFF. CDR3 sequence (DNA): TGTGCCTGGAGTGTACAGGACCCCTCCAACACTGAAGCTTTCTTT.

The gene calls are TRBV7-9 and TRBJ1-2; D perhaps matches TRBD1 (5 bases). The CDR3 runs 12 residues. Trimming shortened V by 6 bases and J by 5 bases, and 10 bases separated the two germline ends. Germline CDR1 reads SEHNR; CDR2 reads FQNEAQ (reference sequence). The DNA for the CDR3 is TGTGCCAGCAGTCCGGGGGAATATGGCTACACCTTC. Translating gives CASSPGEYGYTF.

This chain joins TRBV19 and TRBJ1-1; D perhaps matches TRBD1 (6 bases). Germline-derived CDR1 and CDR2 are LNHDA and SQIVND (reference sequence). The V end lost 6 bases, the J end lost 8 bases, and 13 bases lay between the germline ends. This CDR3 has 12 amino acids. Here the CDR3 DNA reads TGTGCCAGTAGGAAAGGGGGACCGGAAGCTTTCTTT. Amino acid sequence: CASRKGGPEAFF.

The sample holds one count of this clone. This sequence joins TRBV6-6 and TRBJ1-6; 7 bases fit TRBD1. The V gene end was trimmed by 4 bases and the J gene end by 5 bases; junction bases not matched to a gene: 5. CDR3 length: 15 residues. In germline, CDR1 is MNHNY, CDR2 SVGAGI (reference sequence). CDR3 in amino acids: CASSSADRDNSPLHF. The DNA for the CDR3 is TGTGCCAGCAGTTCCGCCGACAGGGATAATTCACCCCTCCACTTT.

V usage is TRBV4-1 and J usage is TRBJ1-5, with 7 bases identical to TRBD1. The germline V gene encodes CDR1 MGHRA and CDR2 YSYEKL. Germline trimming cut 0 bases from V and 5 bases from J; bases unmatched to any gene: 10. CDR3 length: 17 residues. Here the CDR3 DNA reads TGCGCCAGCAGCCAAGAGGTGGAGGGGGCGCGGGATCAGCCCCAGCATTTT. It encodes CASSQEVEGARDQPQHF.

V and J are TRBV2 and TRBJ2-3, with D hard to call. V was pared by 9 bases and J by 0 bases, with 13 bases between. The CDR3 runs 14 residues. Germline CDR1 SNHLY, CDR2 FYNNEI. The CDR3, as DNA: TGTGCCAGTAGCCCCTGGTCGAGCACAGATACGCAGTATTTT. The encoded protein is CASSPWSSTDTQYF.

The rearrangement joins TRBV6-1 to TRBJ1-1, with 10 bases that match TRBD1. The CDR3 consists of 14 residues. Germline lookup yields CDR1 MNHNS and CDR2 SASEGT. V was pared by 6 bases and J by 3 bases, with 4 bases of the junction left unmatched. CDR3 region: CASRRQGADTEAFF. CDR3 in DNA: TGTGCCAGCAGACGACAGGGGGCGGACACTGAAGCTTTCTTT.

V is TRBV6-5 and J is TRBJ2-1; D is unclear. Germline-derived CDR1 and CDR2 are MNHEY and SVGAGI. There are 13 residues in the CDR3. The germline V and J ends were trimmed by 5 bases and 8 bases, with 13 bases remaining between them. The DNA for the CDR3 is TGTGCCAGCAGTGTTTACGAGGAATATGAGCAGTTCTTC. It is translated as CASSVYEEYEQFF.